Presented here are 18 T cell receptor beta chains from one specimen sequenced in a study of CD8 T cells in Susac syndrome. Random hexamers were used to reverse transcribe about 0.5 to 1 ug of RNA. One entry per CDR3 protein, called by TCRdb with MiXCR from the immunoSEQ multiplex PCR reads. The table includes around 85,000 distinct CDR3 sequences, 95% detected once. Sequenced material: CD8+ T cells from PBMCs. These receptors originate from a human donor with Susac syndrome.

The chain recombines TRBV7-6 with TRBJ2-7; D is possibly TRBD1 (5 bases). This CDR3 region has 16 residues. V lost 5 bases and J lost 4, with 21 bases in between. The germline V gene encodes CDR1 SGHVS and CDR2 FNYEAQ. In DNA form, the CDR3 reads TGTGCCAGCAGCCCCACGGTCGCGGCAGGGATTTACGAGCAGTACTTC. Amino acids: CASSPTVAAGIYEQYF. The full variable domain, rest sourced from reference TRBV7-6 and TRBJ2-7, is GAGVSQSPRYKVTKRGQDVALRCDPISGHVSLYWYRQALGQGPEFLTYFNYEAQQDKSGLPNDRFSAERPEGSISTLTIQRTEQRDSAMYRCASSPTVAAGIYEQYFGPGTRLTVT.

The rearrangement joins TRBV15 to TRBJ2-7, with D uncertain. Germline CDR1 and CDR2: LNHNV and YYDKDF (reference sequence). Trimming took 0 bases from V and 3 from J, leaving 6 bases between them. This CDR3 is built from 13 residues. CDR3: CATSRDSGYEQYF. In nucleotides, the CDR3 is TGTGCCACCAGCAGAGATTCCGGCTACGAGCAGTACTTC. Supplemented by reference TRBV15 and TRBJ2-7, the full variable domain reads DAMVIQNPRYQVTQFGKPVTLSCSQTLNHNVMYWYQQKSSQAPKLLFHYYDKDFNNEADTPDNFQSRRPNTSFCFLDIRSPGLGDTAMYLCATSRDSGYEQYFGPGTRLTVT.

With regard to this clonotype: One junction end disagrees with the germline gene, perhaps due to a read error. The J gene is TRBJ2-5, the V gene TRBV5-6; TRBD1 is a possible D gene (6 bases). Germline V CDR1 and CDR2: SGHDT, YYEEEE. The length of the CDR3 is 14 residues. CDR3 in amino acids: CASNLPIQGEAQYF. CDR3 in DNA: TGTGCCAGCAACTTGCCAATACAGGGCGAGGCCCAGTACTTC. Looking up the rest from reference TRBV5-6 and TRBJ2-5 gives the full variable domain: DAGVTQSPTHLIKTRGQQVTLRCSPKSGHDTVSWYQQALGQGPQFIFQYYEEEERQRGNFPDRFSGHQFPNYSSELNVNALLLGDSALYLCASNLPIQGEAQYFGPGTRLLVL.

The chain carries TRBV6-2 or TRBV6-3 and TRBJ2-1, with a weak D call TRBD1 (6 bases). CDR3 length equals 14 residues. Germline V gene sequence: CDR1 MNHEY, CDR2 SVGEGT. Trimming took off 7 bases at V and 3 bases at J, with 13 bases between the two ends. The CDR3 region is CASNPQGFYNEQFF. CDR3 DNA sequence: TGTGCCAGCAACCCACAGGGTTTCTACAATGAGCAGTTCTTC.

The genes are TRBV30 and TRBJ2-1; 10 nucleotides align to TRBD2. V lost 1 base, J lost 0 bases, and 3 bases stayed unmatched. CDR3 length: 16 amino acids. In germline, CDR1 is GTSNPN, CDR2 SVGIG (reference sequence). CDR3 sequence (DNA): TGTGCCTGGAGTGGGCCTAGCGGGAGCTCCTACAATGAGCAGTTCTTC. It encodes CAWSGPSGSSYNEQFF.

The chain combines TRBV14 with TRBJ2-3; 10 nucleotides line up with TRBD2. Trimming at V came to 0 bases and at J to 5 bases, leaving 5 bases not matched to a gene. Germline V gives CDR1 SGHDN, CDR2 FVKESK. This CDR3 has 16 amino acids. The CDR3: CASSQDNRLAGDTQYF. CDR3 in DNA: TGTGCCAGCAGCCAAGATAACCGACTAGCGGGAGATACGCAGTATTTT.

This clonotype was seen once. The chain combines TRBV2 with TRBJ2-5, with TRBD2 identical over 8 bases. V shed 6 bases and J 1 base; nucleotides not matched to a gene: 7. CDR1 is SNHLY and CDR2 is FYNNEI in the germline V gene. The length of the CDR3 is 15 residues. The CDR3 DNA sequence: TGTGCCAGCAGAACCAGCGGGAGTAGCCAAGAGACCCAGTACTTC. Encoded protein: CASRTSGSSQETQYF.

J is TRBJ2-1 and V is TRBV14, with 10 positions matching TRBD2. Trimming cost V 2 bases and J 6 bases; bases outside gene matches: 4. Germline CDR1 is SGHDN and CDR2 is FVKESK. The CDR3 runs to 15 residues. For the CDR3, the DNA is TGTGCCAGCAGCCAACGAGCGGGAGGGGCCAATGAGCAGTTCTTC. It yields the protein CASSQRAGGANEQFF.

CDR3 loop: CSAPTEYVTEAFF. CDR3 coding DNA: TGCAGTGCACCTACAGAATACGTTACTGAAGCTTTCTTT. The chain is built from TRBV20-1 and TRBJ1-1; D is ambiguous. The V gene lost 6 bases and the J gene lost 5 bases, with 16 bases spanning the gap. Germline lookup yields CDR1 DFQATT and CDR2 SNEGSKA (reference sequence). The CDR3 sequence is 13 residues long.

This clonotype occurred a few times. V usage is TRBV30 and J usage is TRBJ1-1; D remains unclear. V was clipped by 4 bases and J by 0 bases, with 9 bases between them. Per germline, CDR1 GTSNPN and CDR2 SVGIG (reference sequence). The CDR3 has 13 residues. CDR3 bases: TGTGCCTGGACTGTACAGATGAACACTGAAGCTTTCTTT. It yields the protein CAWTVQMNTEAFF.

The chain recombines TRBV28 with TRBJ2-3; 7 nucleotides align to TRBD2. Trimming cost V 2 bases and J 3 bases; bases outside gene matches: 5. This CDR3 spans 15 amino acids. The germline V gene has CDR1 MDHEN and CDR2 SYDVKM. The CDR3 spells CASSLGGSLTDTQYF. The CDR3 DNA reads as TGTGCCAGCAGTTTAGGCGGGAGTTTGACAGATACGCAGTATTTT. The entire variable domain, with the rest obtained from reference TRBV28 and TRBJ2-3, is as follows: DVKVTQSSRYLVKRTGEKVFLECVQDMDHENMFWYRQDPGLGLRLIYFSYDVKMKEKGDIPEGYSVSREKKERFSLILESASTNQTSMYLCASSLGGSLTDTQYFGPGTRLTVL.

J is TRBJ2-3 and V is TRBV24-1; the match to TRBD1 covers 8 bases. The CDR3 is made up of 15 amino acids. The germline CDR1 and CDR2 sequences are KGHDR and SFDVKD. The trim removed 10 bases at V and 5 bases at J, leaving 13 bases unmatched. DNA of the CDR3: TGTGCCACTTCGACGGGACAGGAGATACGAGATACGCAGTATTTT. Its protein product is CATSTGQEIRDTQYF.

This rearrangement joins TRBV9 to TRBJ1-2; D perhaps matches TRBD1 (6 bases). The germline V and J ends were trimmed by 4 bases and 4 bases, with 23 bases remaining between them. This CDR3 spans 17 amino acids. Germline V gene data show CDR1 as SGDLS and CDR2 as YYNGEE. The DNA of the CDR3 is TGTGCCAGCAGCCCTCTGGGGGCAGGTGAATCCTTCTATGGCTACACCTTC. Residues: CASSPLGAGESFYGYTF.

The chain has TRBV27 and TRBJ2-7; 10 bases fit TRBD2. This CDR3 has 15 amino acids. V was clipped by 5 bases and J by 3 bases; unmatched bases: 7. The germline gives CDR1 MNHEY, CDR2 SMNVEV (reference sequence). This CDR3 is CASSLWTSGYYEQYF. CDR3 nucleotides: TGTGCCAGCAGTCTATGGACTAGCGGTTACTACGAGCAGTACTTC.

CDR3 in DNA: TGTGCCAGCAGGGCGCGCGGAGGGGGGGATGAGCAGTTCTTC. Residues: CASRARGGGDEQFF. This chain joins TRBV25-1 and TRBJ2-1, with a possible D match to TRBD2 (7 bases). The germline V and J ends were trimmed by 6 bases and 8 bases, with 17 bases remaining between them. CDR1 MGHDK and CDR2 SYGVNS come from the germline V gene. The CDR3 runs to 14 residues.

This chain joins TRBV4-1 and TRBJ1-5, with 7 bases identical to TRBD1. The CDR3 loop spans 15 amino acids. The trim removed 1 base at V and 4 bases at J, leaving 4 bases unmatched. CDR1 is MGHRA and CDR2 is YSYEKL in the germline V gene. The CDR3 region is CASSQGQGSNQPQHF. Here the CDR3 DNA reads TGCGCCAGCAGCCAAGGACAGGGATCGAATCAGCCCCAGCATTTT.

This clonotype came up once. A junction boundary mismatches the germline segment, possibly from a read error. The rearrangement uses TRBV7-2 and TRBJ1-1, with D hard to call. The CDR3 consists of 15 residues. Per the germline V gene, CDR1 is SGHTA and CDR2 is FQGNSA. CDR3 nucleotide sequence: TGTGCCAGCAGCTTAGCGCGTTTTCAAAACAATGAAGCTTTCTTT. Its protein is CASSLARFQNNEAFF. Supplemented by reference TRBV7-2 and TRBJ1-1, the full variable domain reads GAGVSQSPSNKVTEKGKDVELRCDPISGHTALYWYRQSLGQGLEFLIYFQGNSAPDKSGLPSDRFSAERTGGSVSTLTIQRTQQEDSAVYLCASSLARFQNNEAFFGQGTRLTVV.

This chain links TRBV9 with TRBJ1-1; TRBD1 might be the D (5 bases). The V end was cut by 0 bases, the J end by 4 bases, with 10 bases between. Germline V CDR1 and CDR2: SGDLS, YYNGEE. This CDR3 has 14 amino acids. CDR3 in amino acids: CASSVVGEGTEAFF. The CDR3 nucleotides are TGTGCCAGCAGCGTAGTGGGGGAGGGCACTGAAGCTTTCTTT.